These 23 T cell receptor beta chains share one sample of origin, sequenced in a study of blood T cell repertoires in COVID-19. The assay was immunoSEQ multiplex PCR, and TCRdb's table has in-frame clones only and misses some. The sample contains around 340,000 clones, around nine tenths of which appear only once. Sequenced sample: PBMCs or T cells enriched from blood (not recorded which). Every receptor here comes from a woman in her thirties who had been exposed to COVID-19.

The table lists this clone with a count of one. The V call is TRBV6-5, the J call TRBJ2-7; 9 positions agree with TRBD1. This CDR3 contains 13 residues. Trimming at V came to 11 bases and at J to 0 bases, leaving 5 bases not matched to a gene. Germline V gene sequence: CDR1 MNHEY, CDR2 SVGAGI. For the CDR3, the DNA is TGTGCCGGGACAGGGAGGGACTCCTACGAGCAGTACTTC. Protein product: CAGTGRDSYEQYF.

This clone showed up just once. The rearrangement joins TRBV12-3 or TRBV12-4 to TRBJ2-7; D possibly corresponds to TRBD1 (7 bases). Trimming took off 3 bases at V and 9 bases at J, with 12 bases between the two ends. CDR3 length: 12 amino acids. CDR3 loop: CASSLSGGGQYF. CDR3 DNA sequence: TGTGCCAGCAGTTTGTCAGGGGGAGGGCAGTACTTC.

The chain links TRBV19 to TRBJ1-3; 7 nucleotides agree with TRBD1. J was trimmed by 4 bases and V by 5 bases; bases with no gene match: 11. Germline V gene sequence: CDR1 LNHDA, CDR2 SQIVND (reference sequence). The CDR3 length is 16 residues. The CDR3 region has the DNA TGTGCCAGTAGTCTCCGGGTACAGGGGACAGGAAACACCATATATTTT. It translates to CASSLRVQGTGNTIYF. Full variable domain (rest looked up from reference TRBV19 and TRBJ1-3): DGGITQSPKYLFRKEGQNVTLSCEQNLNHDAMYWYRQDPGQGLRLIYYSQIVNDFQKGDIAEGYSVSREKKESFPLTVTSAQKNPTAFYLCASSLRVQGTGNTIYFGEGSWLTVV.

CDR3 residues: CASSITKTGDYGYTF. The CDR3 DNA reads as TGTGCCAGCAGCATAACCAAGACAGGCGACTATGGCTACACCTTC. The chain couples TRBV6-5 to TRBJ1-2; possibly TRBD1 for D (6 bases). Germline V gene lookup returns CDR1 MNHEY and CDR2 SVGAGI. V lost 6 bases and J 3 bases, leaving 17 bases between the germline ends. The CDR3 has 15 amino acids.

J is TRBJ2-3 and V is TRBV9, with TRBD2 matching 14 bases. This CDR3 comprises 20 residues. In germline, CDR1 is SGDLS, CDR2 YYNGEE. With 0 bases clipped from V and 4 bases from J, the junction kept 13 bases outside the gene matches. The CDR3 sequence is CASSVATISGLAGGSDTQYF. The CDR3 DNA reads TGTGCCAGCAGCGTAGCTACCATCTCAGGACTAGCGGGAGGCTCAGATACGCAGTATTTT.

This sequence joins TRBV28 and TRBJ2-3, with 8 bases aligning to TRBD2. The CDR3 contains 13 residues. Trimming at V came to 10 bases and at J to 3 bases, leaving 6 bases not matched to a gene. Germline V lookup: CDR1 MDHEN, CDR2 SYDVKM. The CDR3 loop reads CAIQPGGTDTQYF. The CDR3 DNA follows: TGTGCCATCCAGCCGGGGGGGACAGATACGCAGTATTTT. Full variable domain (rest looked up from reference TRBV28 and TRBJ2-3): DVKVTQSSRYLVKRTGEKVFLECVQDMDHENMFWYRQDPGLGLRLIYFSYDVKMKEKGDIPEGYSVSREKKERFSLILESASTNQTSMYLCAIQPGGTDTQYFGPGTRLTVL.

CDR3 sequence (DNA): TGTGCCTGGAGGTCAACGGGACAGATGAACACCGGGGAGCTGTTTTTT. Translated, it gives CAWRSTGQMNTGELFF. V is TRBV30 and J is TRBJ2-2; 7 nucleotides match TRBD1. V dropped 3 bases and J dropped 1; count of bases not matched to a gene: 8. The CDR3 sequence is 16 residues long. Per the germline V gene, CDR1 is GTSNPN and CDR2 is SVGIG (reference sequence).

This rearrangement joins TRBV28 to TRBJ2-7; no firm D call. The V end was cut by 3 bases, the J end by 2 bases, with 14 bases between. CDR1 and CDR2 from the germline V gene are MDHEN and SYDVKM. The CDR3 consists of 15 residues. In DNA, the CDR3 is TGTGCCAGCAGTTTTGCTAACGGGTATCCCTACGAGCAGTACTTC. This codes for CASSFANGYPYEQYF.

J is TRBJ2-7 and V is TRBV2; the D gene is possibly TRBD2 (7 bases). The V end lost 7 bases, the J end lost 2 bases, and 15 bases lay between the germline ends. Germline V gene lookup returns CDR1 SNHLY and CDR2 FYNNEI. This CDR3 is built from 14 residues. The CDR3 DNA is TGTGCCAGCACACGAGAGGGGGGGCCCTACGAGCAGTACTTC. It encodes CASTREGGPYEQYF.

As regards this clone: The sample contains more than one DNA sequence encoding this CDR3. The chain uses TRBV30 and TRBJ1-1; a weak D match, TRBD1 (5 bases). Germline V CDR1 and CDR2: GTSNPN, SVGIG (reference sequence). The CDR3 has 13 residues. Trimming pared 1 base from V and 2 bases from J, leaving 8 bases between. Here the CDR3 DNA reads TGTGCCTGGAGTGGACAGCCTAACACTGAAGCTTTCTTT. This codes for CAWSGQPNTEAFF. The entire variable domain, with the rest obtained from reference TRBV30 and TRBJ1-1, is as follows: SQTIHQWPATLVQPVGSPLSLECTVEGTSNPNLYWYRQAAGRGLQLLFYSVGIGQISSEVPQNLSASRPQDRQFILSSKKLLLSDSGFYLCAWSGQPNTEAFFGQGTRLTVV.

The chain links TRBV12-3 or TRBV12-4 to TRBJ1-2, with TRBD1 matching over 8 bases. J lost 9 bases, V lost 6 bases, and 9 bases had no gene match. CDR3 length: 13 residues. Here the CDR3 reads CASSPDRGMSYTF. In nucleotides, the CDR3 is TGTGCCAGCAGCCCCGACAGGGGTATGAGCTACACCTTC.

The chain carries TRBV30 and TRBJ2-1; 9 bases map to TRBD2. V dropped 3 bases and J dropped 10; count of bases not matched to a gene: 10. This CDR3 region has 14 residues. CDR1 is GTSNPN, CDR2 SVGIG, per germline (reference sequence). CDR3 nucleotides: TGTGCCTGGAGCGCCGTGGCGGGAGGGTTGGAGCAGTTCTTC. As protein: CAWSAVAGGLEQFF. The full variable domain, in which reference TRBV30 and TRBJ2-1 provide the parts outside the CDR3, is SQTIHQWPATLVQPVGSPLSLECTVEGTSNPNLYWYRQAAGRGLQLLFYSVGIGQISSEVPQNLSASRPQDRQFILSSKKLLLSDSGFYLCAWSAVAGGLEQFFGPGTRLTVL.

The chain recombines TRBV11-2 with TRBJ2-1, with 7 positions matching TRBD2. The V and J ends lost 1 base and 8 bases, in that order; junction bases with no gene match: 5. CDR1 SGHAT and CDR2 FQNNGV come from the germline V gene. The CDR3 sequence is 14 residues long. CDR3 protein: CASSLVWTSYEQFF. The CDR3 coding sequence is TGTGCCAGCAGCTTAGTATGGACTAGTTATGAGCAGTTCTTC.

V and J are TRBV28 and TRBJ1-5; TRBD1 matches 10 bases. Trimming at V came to 5 bases and at J to 5 bases, leaving 9 bases not matched to a gene. CDR1 MDHEN and CDR2 SYDVKM come from the germline V gene. This CDR3 has 16 residues. The CDR3 region is CASSLRQGANHQPQHF. For the CDR3, the DNA is TGTGCCAGCAGTCTCAGACAGGGGGCTAATCATCAGCCCCAGCATTTT.

The V call is TRBV9, the J call TRBJ2-7; D perhaps matches TRBD2 (7 bases). The germline V and J ends were trimmed by 4 bases and 0 bases, with 14 bases remaining between them. Germline CDR1 is SGDLS and CDR2 is YYNGEE. This CDR3 has 15 amino acids. CDR3 DNA: TGTGCCAGCAGCTTCGCGGGGGACACCTCCTACGAGCAGTACTTC. Protein: CASSFAGDTSYEQYF.

V is TRBV2 and J is TRBJ2-7, with TRBD1 matching over 8 bases. This CDR3 comprises 12 residues. Germline loops: CDR1 SNHLY, CDR2 FYNNEI. V was pared by 10 bases and J by 6 bases, with 8 bases of the junction left unmatched. CDR3 amino acids: CATGQGLVEQYF. The CDR3 coding sequence is TGTGCCACAGGACAGGGTTTGGTCGAGCAGTACTTC.

V and J are TRBV9 and TRBJ1-5; D not certain. Germline values: CDR1 SGDLS, CDR2 YYNGEE. The CDR3 loop spans 13 amino acids. Trimming left V 0 bases short and J 6 bases short, with 7 bases between. CDR3 sequence reads: CASSVDAGQPQHF. Written as DNA, the CDR3 is TGTGCCAGCAGCGTAGACGCGGGTCAGCCCCAGCATTTT. Drawing the rest from reference TRBV9 and TRBJ1-5, the complete variable domain is DSGVTQTPKHLITATGQRVTLRCSPRSGDLSVYWYQQSLDQGLQFLIQYYNGEERAKGNILERFSAQQFPDLHSELNLSSLELGDSALYFCASSVDAGQPQHFGDGTRLSIL.

This chain's CDR3 is CSVQGDAYEQYF. CDR3 sequence (DNA): TGCAGCGTGCAGGGGGACGCCTACGAGCAGTACTTC. The V call is TRBV29-1, the J call TRBJ2-7; 7 bases are shared with TRBD1. Germline assignment: CDR1 SQVTM and CDR2 ANQGSEA. J lost 2 bases, V lost 6 bases, and 4 bases had no gene match. The CDR3 runs to 12 residues.

The rearrangement uses TRBV5-1 and TRBJ1-1; 7 bases align to TRBD1. The CDR3 length is 17 residues. The V segment lost 0 bases and the J segment 0 bases; nucleotides outside the gene matches: 8. From germline, CDR1 is SGHRS and CDR2 YFSETQ. The CDR3 reads CASSLAAGGIVNTEAFF. The CDR3 coding sequence is TGCGCCAGCAGCTTGGCCGCAGGGGGTATTGTGAACACTGAAGCTTTCTTT.

This clone has a handful of counts. This chain connects TRBV5-1 to TRBJ2-1, with 7 nucleotides matching TRBD2. Germline assignment: CDR1 SGHRS and CDR2 YFSETQ. The CDR3 is made up of 16 amino acids. V shed 5 bases, J shed 4 bases, and the junction held 12 bases outside the gene matches. The CDR3 loop is CASREGSGVGYNEQFF. In nucleotides, the CDR3 is TGCGCCAGCAGGGAAGGGAGCGGGGTGGGTTACAATGAGCAGTTCTTC.

This chain joins TRBV4-2 and TRBJ1-6; D is uncertain. The CDR3 totals 18 residues. The germline CDR1 and CDR2 sequences are LGHNA and YNFKEQ. Trimming removed 1 base from V and 0 bases from J, with 13 bases in between. The CDR3 nucleotides are TGTGCCAGCAGCCAAGTTGTTCAGAGGAGCTCCTATAATTCACCCCTCCACTTT. This sequence encodes CASSQVVQRSSYNSPLHF.

CDR3 sequence: CASSSPRGGDYNEQFF. The DNA for the CDR3 is TGTGCCAGCAGTTCCCCCCGGGGCGGGGACTACAATGAGCAGTTCTTC. V and J are TRBV6-2 or TRBV6-3 and TRBJ2-1; tentative D call: TRBD2 (6 bases). Trimming removed 4 bases at V and 3 bases at J, with 16 bases between. The length of the CDR3 is 16 residues. Germline V gives CDR1 MNHEY, CDR2 SVGEGT.

This clone was picked up a small number of times. This chain uses TRBV3-1 (or the pseudogene TRBV3-2) with TRBJ2-7; D is possibly TRBD2 (6 bases). CDR1 LGHDT and CDR2 YNNKEL come from the germline V gene (reference sequence). Deletions cut 8 bases from V and 2 bases from J, with 13 bases between. This CDR3 spans 13 amino acids. CDR3 sequence: CASASRRAYEQYF. DNA for the CDR3: TGTGCCAGCGCCTCCCGGAGGGCCTACGAGCAGTACTTC.